Sequencing of this TCR beta chain was carried out in a study of T cell clonotyping in hematopoietic cell transplantation. Sequencing was performed with immunoSEQ multiplex PCR; in TCRdb, only in-frame clones are kept and a portion is missing. The top ten clones hold about 10% of a sample with 25,000 to 30,000 clones, 92% of them seen once. The CDR3 consists of 13 residues. Germline loops: CDR1 LNHDA, CDR2 SQIVND (reference sequence). V gave up 4 bases and J gave up 0 bases, with 6 bases separating them. This clone was detected once. The chain links TRBV19 to TRBJ1-2; D not resolved. Sequencing used PBMCs, obtained 100 days after allogeneic stem cell transplant. The sequence derives from a female patient aged 45-60 years who had an allogeneic stem cell transplant from a related donor, so the T cells may come from the graft donor. Some clones in this sample may be carry-over from other donors' samples. The CDR3 nucleotides read TGTGCCAGTAGTACGATACCTAACTATGGCTACACCTTC. Its translation: CASSTIPNYGYTF.